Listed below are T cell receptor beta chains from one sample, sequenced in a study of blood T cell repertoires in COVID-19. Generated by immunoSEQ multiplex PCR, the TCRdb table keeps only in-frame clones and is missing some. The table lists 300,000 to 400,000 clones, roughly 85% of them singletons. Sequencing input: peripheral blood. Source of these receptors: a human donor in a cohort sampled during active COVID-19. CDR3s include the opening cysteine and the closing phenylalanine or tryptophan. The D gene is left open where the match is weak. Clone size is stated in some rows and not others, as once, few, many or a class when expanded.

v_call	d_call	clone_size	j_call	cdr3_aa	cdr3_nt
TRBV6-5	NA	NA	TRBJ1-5	CASSYGLTNNQPQHF	TGTGCCAGCAGTTATGGGCTTACGAACAATCAGCCCCAGCATTTT
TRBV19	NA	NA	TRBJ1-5	CASSPQGGRDFRNQPQHF	TGTGCCAGTAGTCCCCAAGGAGGGCGAGATTTTCGCAATCAGCCCCAGCATTTT
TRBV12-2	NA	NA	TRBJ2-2	CASRLPGTGGLGGELFF	TGTGCAAGTCGCTTACCCGGGACAGGGGGATTAGGCGGGGAGCTGTTTTTT
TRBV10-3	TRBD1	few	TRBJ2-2	CATTGQLNTGELFF	TGTGCCACTACGGGACAGCTAAACACCGGGGAGCTGTTTTTT
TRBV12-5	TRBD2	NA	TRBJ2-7	CASGVSGGAYEQYF	TGTGCTAGTGGTGTTAGCGGGGGGGCCTACGAGCAGTACTTC
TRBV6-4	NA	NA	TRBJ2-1	CASSDSKTGEQFF	TGTGCCAGCAGTGACTCGAAGACAGGTGAGCAGTTCTTC
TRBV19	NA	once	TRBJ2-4	CASSTGRPGTVAKNIQYF	TGTGCCAGTAGTACCGGTCGGCCGGGAACGGTAGCCAAAAACATTCAGTACTTC
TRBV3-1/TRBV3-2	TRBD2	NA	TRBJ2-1	CASTVAGVDNEQFF	TGTGCCAGCACCGTAGCGGGGGTCGACAATGAGCAGTTCTTC
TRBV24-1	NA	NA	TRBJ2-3	CATGRGTDTQYF	TGTGCCACCGGCCGGGGGACAGATACGCAGTATTTT
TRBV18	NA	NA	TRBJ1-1	CASSLTDSNTEAFF	TGTGCCAGCTCACTGACCGACTCGAACACTGAAGCTTTCTTT